The 3 T cell receptor beta chains below come from one sample, sequenced in a study of blood T cell repertoires in COVID-19. Repertoires were generated with immunoSEQ multiplex PCR, while TCRdb's copy carries only in-frame clones and drops some. The data contain roughly 170,000 clones, over 60% of them singletons. The sequenced sample was peripheral blood. The receptors shown here come from a woman aged 70-85 years with acute or convalescent COVID-19.

The chain carries TRBV5-4 and TRBJ1-2; D is unresolved. CDR3 length: 13 residues. Trimming removed 0 bases at V and 8 bases at J, with 11 bases between. The germline gives CDR1 SGHNT, CDR2 YYREEE (reference sequence). The CDR3 sequence is CASSLVAAAGYTF. The CDR3 DNA reads TGTGCCAGCAGCTTGGTAGCGGCCGCCGGCTACACCTTC. The whole variable domain, remainder taken from reference TRBV5-4 and TRBJ1-2, is ETGVTQSPTHLIKTRGQQVTLRCSSQSGHNTVSWYQQALGQGPQFIFQYYREEENGRGNFPPRFSGLQFPNYSSELNVNALELDDSALYLCASSLVAAAGYTFGSGTRLTVV.

The rearrangement uses TRBV18 and TRBJ2-5; TRBD1 might be the D (5 bases). CDR1 and CDR2 from the germline V gene are KGHSH and LQKENI. Trimming removed 3 bases at V and 0 bases at J, with 20 bases between. The CDR3 runs 18 residues. The CDR3 spells CASSPSRTLKGNQETQYF. CDR3 nucleotide sequence: TGTGCCAGCTCACCTTCCAGGACACTAAAAGGGAACCAAGAGACCCAGTACTTC.

The CDR3, as DNA: TGTGCCAGCAGCCAAGAGTTTTCAACGGGGGGGTCCGAGCAGTACTTC. This codes for CASSQEFSTGGSEQYF. V usage is TRBV3-1 (or the pseudogene TRBV3-2) and J usage is TRBJ2-7; 8 bases align to TRBD2. This CDR3 contains 16 residues. Germline-derived CDR1 and CDR2 are LGHDT and YNNKEL (reference sequence). V trimming: 0 bases; J trimming: 6 bases; junction bases outside the gene matches: 10.